This is a list of T cell receptor beta chains from one sample in a study of T-cell memory formation after mild COVID-19. A single record per CDR3 protein comes from TCRdb applying MiXCR to the 5' RACE reads. The sample comprises roughly 80,000 distinct CDR3 sequences, approximately 15% of which are singletons, and 31% rests with the top ten. Sample: PBMCs or a T cell subset sorted from them (not recorded which). The receptors derive from an adult woman who had mild COVID-19 (a few samples of this study predate the infection). Cell type and time point are not known. Each CDR3 is given with its conserved first and last residue. A D gene is named only where the DNA matches it firmly. For some rows the clone size is stated as once, few or many, or as a class when expanded; others skip it.

CDR3 DNA	CDR3 protein	D gene	clone size	V gene	J gene
TGTGCCAGCAGTTCCGACAGGGACTACACTGAAGCTTTCTTT	CASSSDRDYTEAFF	TRBD1	few	TRBV12-3/TRBV12-4	TRBJ1-1
TGTGCCAGCAGTTACTCAAACGAGGAAGAGACCCAGTACTTC	CASSYSNEEETQYF	NA	few	TRBV6-5	TRBJ2-5
TGTGCCAGTAGTATGAGTGGAAGCAATCAGCCCCAGCATTTT	CASSMSGSNQPQHF	NA	NA	TRBV19	TRBJ1-5
TGTGCCATCACTGCCGACAGGAACTATGGCTACACCTTC	CAITADRNYGYTF	NA	few	TRBV10-3	TRBJ1-2
TGTGCCAGCATAGGGGGGATCTACAATGAGCAGTTCTTC	CASIGGIYNEQFF	NA	few	TRBV6-5	TRBJ2-1
TGTGCCAGTAGTTTGATTGGGGGACACCCCGCTGGGGAGCAGTACTTC	CASSLIGGHPAGEQYF	NA	NA	TRBV19	TRBJ2-7
TGTGCCACCAGCAAAAGCCGGGACACCCGTTTTGAGCAGTACTTC	CATSKSRDTRFEQYF	NA	few	TRBV15	TRBJ2-7
TGTGCCAGCAGCCCTCTCGACAGGTCCCCTGAAGCTTTCTTT	CASSPLDRSPEAFF	NA	few	TRBV7-6	TRBJ1-1
TGTGCCAGCAGCCCATGGGGACTAGCGGGAGTGAATGAGCAGTTCTTC	CASSPWGLAGVNEQFF	TRBD2	NA	TRBV7-9	TRBJ2-1
TGTGCCAGCAGCGAGACAGGGGGCCCCCCCACAGATACGCAGTATTTT	CASSETGGPPTDTQYF	TRBD1	NA	TRBV7-8	TRBJ2-3
TGTGCCACCGGGACTAGAGGGGGGGGTCGGTTCTTC	CATGTRGGGRFF	TRBD2	many	TRBV27	TRBJ2-1
TGTGCCAGCCGACAGGGGGACACTGAAGCTTTCTTT	CASRQGDTEAFF	TRBD1	NA	TRBV19	TRBJ1-1
TGCAGTGCTAGAGGCGGGGGGGCAAGAAACATTCAGTACTTC	CSARGGGARNIQYF	TRBD2	many	TRBV20-1	TRBJ2-4
TGCAGTGCTAGAGTATGGGGAACCTACGAGCAGTACTTC	CSARVWGTYEQYF	NA	few	TRBV20-1	TRBJ2-7
TGCGCCAGCAGCTTCGAGTCCGGAAACACCATATATTTT	CASSFESGNTIYF	NA	NA	TRBV5-1	TRBJ1-3
TGTGCCAGCAGCCAAGATTCAGGTTTGGTCTACGAGCAGTACTTC	CASSQDSGLVYEQYF	NA	NA	TRBV3-1	TRBJ2-7
TGCGCCAGCAGCCAAGTTTGGAGTAGCGGCTCCTACGAGCAGTACTTC	CASSQVWSSGSYEQYF	NA	few	TRBV4-3	TRBJ2-7
TGCAGTGCTCCCGGGAGTTTAGCGGGCTGGGAGACCCAGTACTTC	CSAPGSLAGWETQYF	TRBD2	few	TRBV20-1	TRBJ2-5
TGTGCCAGCAGCCCCCGGACAGGTACCAATGAGCAGTTCTTC	CASSPRTGTNEQFF	TRBD1	NA	TRBV13	TRBJ2-1
TGTGCCAGCAGTTACCCGGGCTACGAGCAGTACTTC	CASSYPGYEQYF	NA	NA	TRBV6-2/TRBV6-3	TRBJ2-7
TGTGCCAGCAGCTTAAGCGGGGGGAACTCCTACAATGAGCAGTTCTTC	CASSLSGGNSYNEQFF	TRBD2	NA	TRBV7-6	TRBJ2-1
TGCAGTGCTAGAGATGGGAGGTTGCGTCCTAACTATGGCTACACCTTC	CSARDGRLRPNYGYTF	NA	few	TRBV20-1	TRBJ1-2
TGCAGCGTTGAGGGACTAGCGGTGAACTACAATGAGCAGTTCTTC	CSVEGLAVNYNEQFF	TRBD2	few	TRBV29-1	TRBJ2-1
TGTGCCAGCAGTGACAGGGGGCTGGGCAATGAGCAGTTCTTC	CASSDRGLGNEQFF	TRBD1	few	TRBV6-5	TRBJ2-1
TGTGCCAGCAGTGAATTTCTGGGGCCAGGAGGTGAGCAGTTCTTC	CASSEFLGPGGEQFF	NA	few	TRBV25-1	TRBJ2-1
TGCAGTGCTAGAATGGCAGGGCTGGGAGCAGATACGCAGTATTTT	CSARMAGLGADTQYF	NA	few	TRBV20-1	TRBJ2-3
TGCAGCGTTGCAAGCGGGGGGTTTGCAGACGATTACAATGAGCAGTTCTTC	CSVASGGFADDYNEQFF	TRBD2	many	TRBV29-1	TRBJ2-1
TGTGCCAGCAGTTACTCAGGTAGAATCACAGATACGCAGTATTTT	CASSYSGRITDTQYF	NA	NA	TRBV6-5	TRBJ2-3
TGTGCCAGCAGCAATTGGGTCGGAGGGACTGAAGCTTTCTTT	CASSNWVGGTEAFF	NA	few	TRBV5-5	TRBJ1-1
TGCAGTGCTAGAGATGCCTACCACCGTCGGGAATTAGGGGGCCCGGGCGAGCAGTACTTC	CSARDAYHRRELGGPGEQYF	TRBD1	NA	TRBV20-1	TRBJ2-7
TGTGCCAGCAGTTTCGGTAGTACCTACGAGCAGTACTTC	CASSFGSTYEQYF	NA	few	TRBV12-3/TRBV12-4	TRBJ2-7
TGTGCCAGCAGCTCAACATCGCCTTCTTACAATGAGCAGTTCTTC	CASSSTSPSYNEQFF	NA	many	TRBV7-9	TRBJ2-1
TGTGCCAGCAGCCCCCTTGAGGCAGGACTGGGAGACGAGCAGTACTTC	CASSPLEAGLGDEQYF	NA	few	TRBV7-9	TRBJ2-7
TGTGCCAGCAGGTTCTTAACAGATACGCAGTATTTT	CASRFLTDTQYF	NA	NA	TRBV12-3/TRBV12-4	TRBJ2-3
TGTGCCAGCAGTCCCCCGACAGGTGGAAACACCATATATTTT	CASSPPTGGNTIYF	NA	NA	TRBV12-3/TRBV12-4	TRBJ1-3
TGCAGTGCTAGAGATAGCCTAGCGGGAATGTCGAATACGCAGTATTTT	CSARDSLAGMSNTQYF	TRBD2	NA	TRBV20-1	TRBJ2-3
TGCGCCAGCAGTCAATCGGGGGTGTCCGGGGATCGCTGGAGAAGCTCCTACGAGCAGTACTTC	CASSQSGVSGDRWRSSYEQYF	NA	few	TRBV23-1	TRBJ2-7
TGCGCCAGCAGCTTGGGCGTAGTGGGGTATAGCAATCAGCCCCAGCATTTT	CASSLGVVGYSNQPQHF	NA	few	TRBV5-1	TRBJ1-5
TGTGCCAGCAGCGCCCGTGGGGGTTCGGATCAGCCCCAGCATTTT	CASSARGGSDQPQHF	NA	NA	TRBV9	TRBJ1-5
TGTGCCAGCAGCCCCTGGACAGATCTTGAGCAGTTCTTC	CASSPWTDLEQFF	NA	few	TRBV7-9	TRBJ2-1
TGTGCCAGTTCTAGGGAGGCGTATAGCACAGATACGCAGTATTTT	CASSREAYSTDTQYF	NA	NA	TRBV19	TRBJ2-3
TGTGCCAGCAGCTCAGAATTCAGGGCCGGGGAGCTGTTTTTT	CASSSEFRAGELFF	NA	few	TRBV9	TRBJ2-2
TGTGCCAGCAGTCGGGTTAACACCGGGGAGCTGTTTTTT	CASSRVNTGELFF	NA	few	TRBV6-5	TRBJ2-2
TGTGCCAGCTCCATCAACGGACAGGACACTGAAGCTTTCTTT	CASSINGQDTEAFF	TRBD1	once	TRBV18	TRBJ1-1
TGTGCCACCAGTGATTTACGGCAGGCCTACGAGCAGTACTTC	CATSDLRQAYEQYF	NA	few	TRBV24-1	TRBJ2-7
TGTGCCAGCAGTTCGACAGTAACAGGGGTCCCTTCCGATGGCTACACCTTC	CASSSTVTGVPSDGYTF	TRBD1	few	TRBV12-3/TRBV12-4	TRBJ1-2
TGCAGCGTTGGACTAGCAAACTACGAGCAGTACTTC	CSVGLANYEQYF	TRBD2	NA	TRBV29-1	TRBJ2-7
TGTGCCATCAGTGAACCGGGACAGGGACCCTACGAGCAGTACTTC	CAISEPGQGPYEQYF	TRBD1	many	TRBV10-3	TRBJ2-7
TGCGCCAGCAGCACCCAAGGACAGAACTACGAGCAGTACTTC	CASSTQGQNYEQYF	NA	few	TRBV5-1	TRBJ2-7
TGCGCCAGCAGCCAAGTGGCTGTAGCGGGGGGGCCTAATGGAGAGCAGTTCTTC	CASSQVAVAGGPNGEQFF	TRBD2	few	TRBV4-1	TRBJ2-1
TGCAGTGCCTGGCCCGGGTCGGCCACAGATACGCAGTATTTT	CSAWPGSATDTQYF	NA	many	TRBV20-1	TRBJ2-3
TGCAGTGCTCGACGACAGGGCTCCTACGAGCAGTACTTC	CSARRQGSYEQYF	TRBD1	few	TRBV20-1	TRBJ2-7
TGTGCCATCAGTATACAGCTGAACACTGAAGCTTTCTTT	CAISIQLNTEAFF	NA	NA	TRBV10-3	TRBJ1-1
TGCAGCGTTCCCAGGGTGATGAACACTGAAGCTTTCTTT	CSVPRVMNTEAFF	NA	NA	TRBV29-1	TRBJ1-1
TGTGCCAGCAGCGCTGGGACAGGGGGAAGCACTGAAGCTTTCTTT	CASSAGTGGSTEAFF	TRBD1	few	TRBV7-2	TRBJ1-1
TGCAGTGCTAGGAGGGGACTAGCGGGTGACCTTACCTACGAGCAGTACTTC	CSARRGLAGDLTYEQYF	TRBD2	NA	TRBV20-1	TRBJ2-7
TGTGCCATCAGTGAGTCGATGGGGTACGAGCAGTACTTC	CAISESMGYEQYF	NA	NA	TRBV10-3	TRBJ2-7